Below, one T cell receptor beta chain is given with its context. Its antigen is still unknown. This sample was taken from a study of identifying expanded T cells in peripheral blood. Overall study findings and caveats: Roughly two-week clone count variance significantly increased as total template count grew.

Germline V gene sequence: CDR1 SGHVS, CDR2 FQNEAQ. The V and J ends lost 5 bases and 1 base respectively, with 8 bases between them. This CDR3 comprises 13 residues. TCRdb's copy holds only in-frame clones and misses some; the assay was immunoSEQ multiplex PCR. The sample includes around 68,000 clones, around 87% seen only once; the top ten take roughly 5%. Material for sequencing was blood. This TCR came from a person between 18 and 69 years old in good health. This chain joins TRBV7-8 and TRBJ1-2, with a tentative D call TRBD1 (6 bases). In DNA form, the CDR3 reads TGTGCCAGCAGCCGGGACATTAACTATGGCTACACCTTC. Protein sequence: CASSRDINYGYTF.